This TCR beta chain was found in a study of identical twins. A single record per CDR3 protein comes from TCRdb applying MiXCR to the 5' RACE reads. The sample yields more than 250,000 distinct CDR3 sequences, approximately 8% seen once. Study-wide results and caveats: Memory repertoires lacked the insertion deficit that abundant cord blood beta clonotypes showed.

Only healthy Caucasians were enrolled as donors. There are many counts of this clonotype. Its antigen is unknown. These sequences were also reported in another study, on yellow fever vaccine responses in identical twins. From that report: Twins reportedly showed a vaccine T cell response that seemed partly convergent and partly personalized.

This receptor was identified in a woman between 18 and 30 years old in good health. Sequenced sample: memory (CD45RO+) T cells sorted from blood.

The DNA for the CDR3 is TGTGCCAGCAGTGCCTCCGGGACTAGCGGGACTGGCAAGCAGTACTTC. This gives the protein CASSASGTSGTGKQYF. The rearrangement joins TRBV25-1 to TRBJ2-7; TRBD2 matches 13 bases. The junction had 11 bases not matched to a gene; V was cut back by 4 bases and J by 8 bases. The germline CDR1 and CDR2 sequences are MGHDK and SYGVNS. The CDR3 sequence is 16 residues long.